The 23 T cell receptor beta chains in this list originate from one sample, sequenced in a study of CD8+CD57+ T cells in acquired aplastic anemia. Genomic DNA acted as the template from which TCR beta VDJ combination and CDR3 sequence profiling were carried out. Via MiXCR, TCRdb re-called the reads, giving one row per CDR3 protein. Among some 160,000 distinct CDR3 sequences listed, roughly 43% were seen once. By flow cytometry, patients selected for sequencing had shown an expansion of CD8+CD57+ cells. Specimen: sorted CD4+, CD8+, or CD8+CD57+ T cells (not recorded which) from PBMCs. The receptors were gathered from a human donor with aplastic anemia.

In its sample, this clonotype was seen a few times. The chain is built from TRBV6-2 or TRBV6-3 and TRBJ1-2; D is ambiguous. Germline lookup yields CDR1 MNHEY and CDR2 SVGEGT. Trimming pared 4 bases from V and 3 bases from J, leaving 6 bases between. The CDR3 loop spans 12 amino acids. This CDR3 is CASSLTYYGYTF. The CDR3 nucleotides are TGTGCCAGCAGTTTGACTTACTATGGCTACACCTTC.

J is TRBJ1-5 and V is TRBV12-5; TRBD1 agrees at 8 bases. The CDR3 extends over 15 amino acids. Germline V gene sequence: CDR1 LGHNT, CDR2 FRNRAP. The J segment lost 6 bases and the V segment lost 5 bases, leaving 9 bases of the junction unmatched. The CDR3 DNA reads TGTGCTAGTGGTCCGGACAGGGTGCCGGTTCAGCCCCAGCATTTT. Translated, it gives CASGPDRVPVQPQHF.

This clonotype has ten or more counts. This chain connects TRBV20-1 to TRBJ2-7; D is unclear. CDR3 length: 12 amino acids. Germline assignment: CDR1 DFQATT and CDR2 SNEGSKA (reference sequence). Trimming shortened V by 3 bases and J by 2 bases, and 8 bases separated the two germline ends. The CDR3 DNA follows: TGCAGTGCTAGGACCGTCACCTACGAGCAGTACTTC. It codes for CSARTVTYEQYF.

Many counts were recorded for this clonotype. The chain recombines TRBV6-1 with TRBJ1-2, with 9 bases matching TRBD1. Germline CDR1 MNHNS, CDR2 SASEGT. The CDR3 length is 15 residues. J gave up 3 bases and V 3 bases, and 5 bases lay outside the gene matches. For the CDR3, the DNA is TGTGCCAGCAGTGACACAGGGGGCCGAGACTATGGCTACACCTTC. This translates into CASSDTGGRDYGYTF.

This clonotype was counted ten times or more. The chain joins TRBV14 to TRBJ1-3, with a tentative D call TRBD1 (5 bases). The V end was cut by 4 bases, the J end by 2 bases, with 9 bases between. This CDR3 region has 14 residues. CDR1 SGHDN and CDR2 FVKESK come from the germline V gene. Here the CDR3 reads CASSRGGTGNTIYF. The DNA for the CDR3 is TGTGCCAGCAGCCGCGGGGGAACTGGAAACACCATATATTTT.

This clonotype was seen repeatedly, ten times or more. This sequence joins TRBV19 and TRBJ1-1; 8 nucleotides line up with TRBD1. Losses at the gene ends were 7 bases for V and 6 bases for J; bases not matched to a gene: 4. The CDR3 length is 12 residues. Germline V gene sequence: CDR1 LNHDA, CDR2 SQIVND (reference sequence). The chain's CDR3 is CASIQGAAEAFF. Written as DNA, the CDR3 is TGTGCCAGTATCCAGGGGGCCGCTGAAGCTTTCTTT.

V is TRBV12-3 or TRBV12-4 and J is TRBJ2-7, with D hard to call. This CDR3 comprises 15 residues. Trimming left V 6 bases short and J 2 bases short, with 17 bases between. CDR3 sequence reads: CASSQGRAPAYEQYF. CDR3 coding DNA: TGTGCCAGCAGCCAAGGACGGGCCCCGGCCTACGAGCAGTACTTC.

The rearrangement links TRBV2 to TRBJ1-1, with D uncertain. CDR1 and CDR2 (germline): SNHLY, FYNNEI. The V and J ends lost 7 bases and 4 bases respectively, with 16 bases between them. The CDR3 length is 14 residues. This CDR3 is CASNRIPPGTEAFF. In DNA, the CDR3 is TGTGCCAGCAACCGAATACCGCCGGGCACTGAAGCTTTCTTT.

The CDR3 sequence is CATGTGQGYEQYF. CDR3 sequence (DNA): TGTGCCACCGGGACGGGACAGGGCTACGAGCAGTACTTC. This rearrangement joins TRBV10-3 to TRBJ2-7, with TRBD1 matching 9 bases. Germline trimming cut 10 bases from V and 3 bases from J; bases unmatched to any gene: 7. Germline assignment: CDR1 ENHRY and CDR2 SYGVKD. This CDR3 comprises 13 residues.

This clonotype was observed at least ten times. V usage is TRBV30 and J usage is TRBJ2-5; the match to TRBD2 covers 7 bases. The CDR3 extends over 13 amino acids. The V gene end was trimmed by 4 bases and the J gene end by 1 base; junction bases not matched to a gene: 3. Germline V CDR1 and CDR2: GTSNPN, SVGIG (reference sequence). CDR3 DNA sequence: TGTGCCTGGACCCCGGGGGGCCAAGAGACCCAGTACTTC. Protein product: CAWTPGGQETQYF.

In this sample, this clonotype turned up many times. The chain couples TRBV7-2 to TRBJ2-1; TRBD1 or TRBD2 may be the D gene (5 bases each). V gave up 4 bases and J gave up 13 bases, with 17 bases separating them. Per germline, CDR1 SGHTA and CDR2 FQGNSA. This CDR3 is 13 amino acids long. CDR3 sequence: CASSYYGASDQFF. The CDR3 DNA sequence: TGTGCCAGCAGCTATTACGGGGCGTCAGATCAGTTCTTC.

This chain uses TRBV24-1 with TRBJ1-4; a weak D match, TRBD1 (5 bases). Germline CDR1 is KGHDR and CDR2 is SFDVKD. The ends were cut back, 4 bases at V and 12 bases at J, with 11 bases in the middle. CDR3 size: 12 residues. CDR3 sequence (DNA): TGTGCCACCAGTGAAGGACACAACGAACTGTTTTTT. Encoded protein: CATSEGHNELFF.

This clonotype has at least ten counts. This rearrangement joins TRBV7-2 to TRBJ1-5; D unclear. This CDR3 comprises 16 residues. Trimming took off 3 bases at V and 4 bases at J, with 16 bases between the two ends. Germline V gene lookup returns CDR1 SGHTA and CDR2 FQGNSA. This chain's CDR3 is CASSLDSYGWNQPQHF. DNA for the CDR3: TGTGCCAGCAGCTTGGATTCATATGGGTGGAATCAGCCCCAGCATTTT.

The table lists this clonotype with many counts. Written as DNA, the CDR3 is TGCGCCAGCAGCTTGGAAGGGACAGCCCTAAACATTCAGTACTTC. It is translated as CASSLEGTALNIQYF. The V gene is TRBV5-1, the J gene TRBJ2-4, with 7 positions matching TRBD1. The CDR3 contains 15 residues. V was pared by 0 bases and J by 6 bases, with 6 bases of the junction left unmatched. The germline V gene has CDR1 SGHRS and CDR2 YFSETQ. Supplemented by reference TRBV5-1 and TRBJ2-4, the full variable domain reads KAGVTQTPRYLIKTRGQQVTLSCSPISGHRSVSWYQQTPGQGLQFLFEYFSETQRNKGNFPGRFSGRQFSNSRSEMNVSTLELGDSALYLCASSLEGTALNIQYFGAGTRLSVL.

This clonotype was detected many times. The genes are TRBV12-3 or TRBV12-4 and TRBJ2-3; D unclear. The CDR3 spans 13 residues. The germline V and J ends were trimmed by 4 bases and 2 bases, with 7 bases remaining between them. The CDR3 DNA sequence: TGTGCCAGCAGTTCCCGATACACAGATACGCAGTATTTT. Its protein product is CASSSRYTDTQYF.

This clonotype was observed a few times. The rearrangement links TRBV20-1 to TRBJ2-1; the match to TRBD2 covers 8 bases. This CDR3 has 18 amino acids. From germline, CDR1 is DFQATT and CDR2 SNEGSKA (reference sequence). The V and J ends lost 4 bases and 0 bases, in that order; junction bases with no gene match: 14. CDR3 bases: TGCAGTGCTATCGGCGCCTCCGGGAGGGGATTCTCCTACAATGAGCAGTTCTTC. Protein product: CSAIGASGRGFSYNEQFF.

This clonotype came up once. The rearrangement joins TRBV20-1 to TRBJ2-7, with D possibly being TRBD2 (6 bases). The germline gives CDR1 DFQATT, CDR2 SNEGSKA (reference sequence). The ends were cut back, 0 bases at V and 2 bases at J, with 11 bases in the middle. This CDR3 has 14 amino acids. CDR3 DNA sequence: TGCAGTGCTAGAGATCTAGCGTCCCCCTACGAGCAGTACTTC. Translated: CSARDLASPYEQYF.

The genes are TRBV7-9 and TRBJ2-3; D not certain. Per germline, CDR1 SEHNR and CDR2 FQNEAQ (reference sequence). CDR3 length equals 12 residues. V was clipped by 7 bases and J by 3 bases, with 8 bases between them. This CDR3 is CASKPGTDTQYF. As DNA, the CDR3 is TGTGCCAGCAAGCCCGGAACAGATACGCAGTATTTT.

The CDR3 reads CSAAPRGKNIQYF. The CDR3 coding sequence is TGCAGTGCTGCCCCCAGGGGCAAAAACATTCAGTACTTC. The chain links TRBV20-1 to TRBJ2-4; possible D gene TRBD1, 6 bases. Per the germline V gene, CDR1 is DFQATT and CDR2 is SNEGSKA (reference sequence). The CDR3 runs to 13 residues. V was cut by 5 bases and J by 3 bases, with 11 bases left in between.

This clonotype was found a few times. V is TRBV18 and J is TRBJ1-1; 11 nucleotides align to TRBD1. Germline CDR1 and CDR2: KGHSH and LQKENI. The CDR3 runs to 15 residues. V lost 5 bases, J lost 5 bases, and 7 bases stayed unmatched. The CDR3 bases are TGTGCCAGCTCAAGCTCCGGGACAGGGGGAACTGAAGCTTTCTTT. Translating gives CASSSSGTGGTEAFF.

This clonotype appeared once. This CDR3 is CASSVKQFYGYTF. The CDR3 nucleotides read TGTGCCAGCAGTGTTAAACAGTTCTATGGCTACACCTTC. The chain joins TRBV2 to TRBJ1-2; D not resolved. CDR1 and CDR2 (germline): SNHLY, FYNNEI. V was cut by 4 bases and J by 4 bases, with 10 bases left in between. The CDR3 runs 13 residues.

This rearrangement joins TRBV20-1 to TRBJ2-5; either TRBD1 or TRBD2 may fit D (5 bases each). Germline V lookup: CDR1 DFQATT, CDR2 SNEGSKA (reference sequence). The V end lost 6 bases, the J end lost 5 bases, and 16 bases lay between the germline ends. The length of the CDR3 is 13 residues. Written as DNA, the CDR3 is TGCAGTGCGAGGACACCGGGGAGTGAGACCCAGTACTTC. This translates into CSARTPGSETQYF.

The chain joins TRBV4-1 to TRBJ2-1; D is uncertain. V lost 1 base, J lost 6 bases, and 7 bases lay in between. CDR1 and CDR2 from the germline V gene are MGHRA and YSYEKL. This CDR3 is 13 amino acids long. As DNA, the CDR3 is TGCGCCAGCAGCCAAGGCCAGACCAATGAGCAGTTCTTC. It translates to CASSQGQTNEQFF.